This T cell receptor beta chain originates from a study of cytomegalovirus exposure and HLA in healthy donors. Study results and caveats: For most TCR sequences rarity was the rule, although some public TCRs occurred in many donors.

This clone has only one observation. Its matching antigen is unknown. Primers for the PCR totalled 60 Vbeta and 13 Jbeta. TCRdb's copy holds only in-frame clones and misses some; the assay was immunoSEQ multiplex PCR. Of roughly 140,000 clones listed, 79% were seen once; the top ten hold just under 6.5%. The CDR3 is 15 amino acids. Germline-derived CDR1 and CDR2 are SGHRS and YFSETQ. V was pared by 7 bases and J by 0 bases, with 17 bases between. The V and J genes are TRBV5-1 and TRBJ2-7, with a weak D call TRBD2 (6 bases). Sequencing used PBMCs. The clonotype was recovered from a man over 45 in good health and CMV-seropositive. As DNA, the CDR3 is TGCGCCAGCCGGCCAGAGGGGACTCTCTCCTACGAGCAGTACTTC. Its translation: CASRPEGTLSYEQYF. Using reference TRBV5-1 and TRBJ2-7 for the parts outside the CDR3, the full variable domain is KAGVTQTPRYLIKTRGQQVTLSCSPISGHRSVSWYQQTPGQGLQFLFEYFSETQRNKGNFPGRFSGRQFSNSRSEMNVSTLELGDSALYLCASRPEGTLSYEQYFGPGTRLTVT.